This TCR beta chain appears in the sequencing data of a study of blood T cells in healthy people across ages. The CDR3 loop spans 15 amino acids. Looked up from germline, CDR1 is ENHRY and CDR2 is SYGVKD. For the second PCR, which ran for about 6 to 12 cycles, a sample-barcoded 5' primer and a J-beta primer mix were used. A template-switch adaptor with 12 random nucleotides tagged each cDNA molecule. Each CDR3 protein gets one entry after TCRdb re-called the 5' RACE reads with MiXCR. The table records about 1.5 million distinct CDR3 sequences, approximately 39% of them present only once. Specimen: blood. V usage is TRBV10-3 and J usage is TRBJ2-5, with D perhaps TRBD2 (5 bases). The J call may be mistaken, given a closer DNA end match to TRBJ2-7. This receptor was obtained from a woman younger than 35 in good health. The DNA for the CDR3 is TGTGCCATCAGTGCATTTGGACGGGATTCCTACGAGCAGTACTTC. Protein sequence: CAISAFGRDSYEQYF.